The 3 T cell receptor beta chains in this list originate from one sample, sequenced in a study of T cell responses to AZD1222 COVID-19 vaccine. The protocol was immunoSEQ multiplex PCR, while the TCRdb copy is restricted to in-frame clones and leaves out a portion. The table includes approximately 120,000 clones, around 80% detected once. The sample in question was peripheral blood, obtained 28 days after the second AZD1222 dose. Receptor source: an adult who received the AZD1222 COVID-19 vaccine.

The chain recombines TRBV29-1 with TRBJ2-3; the match to TRBD2 covers 7 bases. Per germline, CDR1 SQVTM and CDR2 ANQGSEA. The CDR3 covers 14 residues. With 8 bases clipped from V and 0 bases from J, the junction kept 8 bases outside the gene matches. CDR3 nucleotide sequence: TGCAGCTCTGGGGGGGGACCGAGCACAGATACGCAGTATTTT. It encodes CSSGGGPSTDTQYF.

This clone was observed a handful of times. The chain uses TRBV7-2 and TRBJ1-3; weak D call: TRBD1 (5 bases). Trimming removed 5 bases at V and 0 bases at J, with 8 bases between. The germline V gene encodes CDR1 SGHTA and CDR2 FQGNSA. CDR3 length: 14 residues. The DNA for the CDR3 is TGTGCCAGCAGCCAAAGGGGCTCTGGAAACACCATATATTTT. It yields the protein CASSQRGSGNTIYF.

The chain has TRBV6-6 and TRBJ1-2; D unresolved. The CDR3 spans 11 residues. The germline V and J ends were trimmed by 2 bases and 7 bases, with 5 bases remaining between them. Germline V gene sequence: CDR1 MNHNY, CDR2 SVGAGI (reference sequence). The CDR3 protein is CASSYESGYTF. DNA for the CDR3: TGTGCCAGCAGTTACGAAAGTGGCTACACCTTC.